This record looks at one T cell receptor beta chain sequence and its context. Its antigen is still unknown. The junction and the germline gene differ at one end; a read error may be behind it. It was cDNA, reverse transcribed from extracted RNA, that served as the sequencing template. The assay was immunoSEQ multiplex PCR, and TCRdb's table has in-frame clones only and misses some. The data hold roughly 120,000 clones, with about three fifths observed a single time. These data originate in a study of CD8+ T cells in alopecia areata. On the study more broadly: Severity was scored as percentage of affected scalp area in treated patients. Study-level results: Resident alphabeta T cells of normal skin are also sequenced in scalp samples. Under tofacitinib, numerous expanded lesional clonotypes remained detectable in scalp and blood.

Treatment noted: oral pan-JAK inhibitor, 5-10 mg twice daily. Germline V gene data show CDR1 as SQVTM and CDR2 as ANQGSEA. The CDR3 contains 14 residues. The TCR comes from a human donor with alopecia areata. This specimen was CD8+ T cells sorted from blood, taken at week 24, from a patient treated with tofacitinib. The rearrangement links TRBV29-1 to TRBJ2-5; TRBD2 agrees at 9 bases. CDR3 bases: TGCAGCGTGGAAGGACTAGCGCTGGTAGAGACCCAGTACTTC. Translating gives CSVEGLALVETQYF.